A selection of T cell receptor beta chains follows, all from one sample in a study of blood T cell repertoires in COVID-19. The data were produced by immunoSEQ multiplex PCR, yet TCRdb's version contains in-frame clones alone and is incomplete. The data contain fewer than 250,000 clones, roughly nine tenths of them singletons. The sequenced sample consisted of peripheral blood. All receptors derive from a man in his 70s with acute or convalescent COVID-19. Both conserved end residues are part of each CDR3. D genes are given only for firm matches. Part of the rows lack a size; the others show once, few, many or a class for expanded clones.

V	D	J	size	CDR3	DNA
TRBV7-9	NA	TRBJ2-7	NA	CASSLGQVPLYEQYF	TGTGCCAGCAGCTTAGGACAAGTTCCCCTCTACGAGCAGTACTTC
TRBV18	NA	TRBJ1-2	NA	CASSPSGVGGYTF	TGTGCCAGCTCACCATCAGGGGTTGGTGGCTACACCTTC
TRBV2	NA	TRBJ2-5	NA	CASKEFQETQYF	TGTGCCAGCAAGGAGTTTCAAGAGACCCAGTACTTC
TRBV19	NA	TRBJ1-6	few	CASSIDRFPGMAPLHF	TGTGCCAGTAGTATAGATCGGTTTCCGGGGATGGCACCCCTCCACTTT
TRBV28	NA	TRBJ1-5	NA	CASSLQNRAQPQHF	TGTGCCAGCAGTTTGCAAAACAGGGCCCAGCCCCAGCATTTT
TRBV5-1	NA	TRBJ2-5	NA	CASSDQGIQETQYF	TGCGCCAGCAGCGATCAGGGGATCCAAGAGACCCAGTACTTC
TRBV7-6	TRBD1	TRBJ2-3	NA	CASSLNPEGQPIKNTQYF	TGTGCCAGCAGCTTAAATCCTGAGGGACAGCCGATCAAAAATACGCAGTATTTT
TRBV29-1	NA	TRBJ2-7	NA	CSVVTSRGSYEQYF	TGCAGCGTTGTAACCAGCCGAGGATCCTACGAGCAGTACTTC
TRBV19	TRBD2	TRBJ2-1	NA	CASSMLELAGKGQFF	TGTGCCAGTAGTATGTTAGAACTAGCGGGAAAAGGGCAGTTCTTC
TRBV19	TRBD1	TRBJ1-6	NA	CASRERDRGPNSPLHF	TGTGCCAGTAGGGAGAGGGACAGGGGGCCCAATTCACCCCTCCACTTT
TRBV10-3	TRBD2	TRBJ2-3	NA	CAISSTSGPADTQYF	TGTGCCATCAGTTCGACTAGCGGGCCGGCAGATACGCAGTATTTT
TRBV7-2	NA	TRBJ2-7	NA	CASSFSPTYEQYF	TGTGCCAGCAGCTTTTCCCCCACCTACGAGCAGTACTTC
TRBV5-6	NA	TRBJ2-3	NA	CASSRSGRGTDTQYF	TGTGCCAGCAGCCGAAGTGGCCGGGGCACAGATACGCAGTATTTT
TRBV19	TRBD2	TRBJ2-1	NA	CASSPELGTSVNYNEQFF	TGTGCCAGTAGCCCGGAGCTCGGGACTAGCGTAAATTACAATGAGCAGTTCTTC
TRBV28	NA	TRBJ1-5	NA	CASIGTGQPQHF	TGTGCCAGCATTGGAACGGGTCAGCCCCAGCATTTT
TRBV7-2	TRBD1	TRBJ1-4	NA	CASSPRTGSEKLFF	TGTGCCAGCAGCCCCCGGACAGGGAGTGAAAAACTGTTTTTT
TRBV6-2/TRBV6-3	NA	TRBJ2-1	NA	CASSYGADGEQFF	TGTGCCAGCAGTTACGGGGCCGATGGTGAGCAGTTCTTC
TRBV19	NA	TRBJ1-3	NA	CASSPGGTWGNTIYF	TGTGCCAGTAGTCCCGGCGGGACCTGGGGAAACACCATATATTTT
TRBV2	NA	TRBJ2-2	NA	CASSEAMSTGELFF	TGTGCCAGCAGTGAAGCGATGAGCACCGGGGAGCTGTTTTTT
TRBV6-6	TRBD1	TRBJ2-7	NA	CASSPGTVSYEQYF	TGTGCCAGCAGTCCCGGGACAGTTTCTTACGAGCAGTACTTC
TRBV11-2	NA	TRBJ2-2	NA	CASSLVELTNTGELFF	TGTGCCAGCAGCTTAGTTGAGCTTACGAACACCGGGGAGCTGTTTTTT
TRBV5-6	TRBD2	TRBJ2-7	NA	CASSVSGNPYEQYF	TGTGCCAGCAGCGTTAGCGGGAATCCGTACGAGCAGTACTTC
TRBV7-9	TRBD1	TRBJ1-2	NA	CASSSGTGDYGYTF	TGTGCCAGCAGCTCCGGGACAGGGGACTATGGCTACACCTTC
TRBV18	NA	TRBJ2-5	NA	CASSPYQKDYQETQYF	TGTGCCAGCTCACCATATCAAAAGGACTACCAAGAGACCCAGTACTTC
TRBV19	TRBD2	TRBJ2-7	NA	CASSPLLAGHHEQYF	TGTGCCAGTAGTCCGTTACTAGCGGGCCACCACGAGCAGTACTTC
TRBV2	NA	TRBJ1-5	once	CASSEQGLGNQPQHF	TGTGCCAGCAGTGAACAGGGGTTAGGCAATCAGCCCCAGCATTTT
TRBV5-1	TRBD1	TRBJ1-5	NA	CASSPGQGGLQPQHF	TGCGCCAGCAGCCCCGGACAGGGAGGCTTGCAGCCCCAGCATTTT
TRBV15	TRBD1	TRBJ1-5	NA	CATSGHRGGQPQHF	TGTGCCACCAGCGGACACAGGGGCGGTCAGCCCCAGCATTTT
TRBV6-6	NA	TRBJ2-1	NA	CASSYGPNRNEQFF	TGTGCCAGCAGTTATGGGCCTAATCGCAATGAGCAGTTCTTC
TRBV3-1/TRBV3-2	TRBD2	TRBJ2-1	NA	CASSHLSGTRNNEQFF	TGTGCCAGCAGCCATTTGTCAGGGACTAGAAACAATGAGCAGTTCTTC
TRBV28	NA	TRBJ1-5	NA	CASSFRRREGVNQPQHF	TGTGCCAGCAGTTTCCGTCGGAGGGAAGGGGTGAATCAGCCCCAGCATTTT
TRBV2	TRBD2	TRBJ2-7	NA	CASSGSGTSGLYEQYF	TGTGCCAGCAGTGGGTCGGGGACTAGCGGACTCTACGAGCAGTACTTC
TRBV5-1	NA	TRBJ1-2	NA	CASTTDSPDYGYTF	TGCGCCAGCACCACGGACAGCCCGGACTATGGCTACACCTTC